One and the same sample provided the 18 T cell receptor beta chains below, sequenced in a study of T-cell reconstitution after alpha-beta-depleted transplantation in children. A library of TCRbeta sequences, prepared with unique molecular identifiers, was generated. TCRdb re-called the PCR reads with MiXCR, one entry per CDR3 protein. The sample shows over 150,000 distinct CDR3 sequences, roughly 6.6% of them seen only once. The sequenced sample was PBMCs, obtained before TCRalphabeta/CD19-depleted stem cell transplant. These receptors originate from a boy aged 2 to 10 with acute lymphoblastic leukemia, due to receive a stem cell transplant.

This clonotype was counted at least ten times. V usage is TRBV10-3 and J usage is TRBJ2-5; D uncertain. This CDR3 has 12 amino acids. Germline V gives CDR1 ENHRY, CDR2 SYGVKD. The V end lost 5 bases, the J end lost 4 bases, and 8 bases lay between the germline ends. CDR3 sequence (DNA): TGTGCCATCAGTTCCCCCGGAGAGACCCAGTACTTC. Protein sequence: CAISSPGETQYF.

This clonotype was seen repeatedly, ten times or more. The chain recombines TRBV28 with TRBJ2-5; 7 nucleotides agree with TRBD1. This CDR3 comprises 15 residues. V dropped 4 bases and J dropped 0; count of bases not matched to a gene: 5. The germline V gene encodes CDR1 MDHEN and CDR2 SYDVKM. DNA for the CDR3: TGTGCCAGCAGTTCAGCCGGGACAGACCAAGAGACCCAGTACTTC. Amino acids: CASSSAGTDQETQYF.

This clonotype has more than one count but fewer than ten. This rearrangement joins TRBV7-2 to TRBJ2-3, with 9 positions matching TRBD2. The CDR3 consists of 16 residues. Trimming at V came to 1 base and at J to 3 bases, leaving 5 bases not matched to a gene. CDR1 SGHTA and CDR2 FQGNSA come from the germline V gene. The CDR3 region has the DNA TGTGCCAGCAGCTTAGTGCGGGGGGGCGGTACAGATACGCAGTATTTT. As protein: CASSLVRGGGTDTQYF.

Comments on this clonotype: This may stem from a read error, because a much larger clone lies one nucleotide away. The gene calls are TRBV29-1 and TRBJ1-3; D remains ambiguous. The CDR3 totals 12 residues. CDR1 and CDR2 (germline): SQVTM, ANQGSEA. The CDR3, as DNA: TGCAGCGTTGGAGAATCTGGAGACACCATATATTTT. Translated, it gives CSVGESGDTIYF.

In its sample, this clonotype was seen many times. The CDR3 region is CSVEPPDRNLLAGGKAEQFF. In nucleotides, the CDR3 is TGCAGCGTTGAGCCCCCAGACAGGAATCTCCTAGCGGGAGGGAAGGCGGAGCAGTTCTTC. The V gene is TRBV29-1, the J gene TRBJ2-1; 12 nucleotides align to TRBD2. CDR1 and CDR2 (germline): SQVTM, ANQGSEA. J gave up 10 bases and V 3 bases, and 25 bases lay outside the gene matches. There are 20 residues in the CDR3.

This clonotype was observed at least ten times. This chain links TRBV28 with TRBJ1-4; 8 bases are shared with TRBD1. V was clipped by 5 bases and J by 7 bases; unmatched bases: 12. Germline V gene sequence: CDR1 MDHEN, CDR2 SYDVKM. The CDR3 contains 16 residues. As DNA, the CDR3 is TGTGCCAGCAGTACACGTGGACAGGGTTTTCGTGAAAAACTGTTTTTT. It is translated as CASSTRGQGFREKLFF.

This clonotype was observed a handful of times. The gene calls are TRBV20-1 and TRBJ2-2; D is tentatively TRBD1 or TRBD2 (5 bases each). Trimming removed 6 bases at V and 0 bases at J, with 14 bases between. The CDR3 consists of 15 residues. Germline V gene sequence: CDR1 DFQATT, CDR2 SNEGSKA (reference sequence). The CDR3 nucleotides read TGCAGTGCCTGGGACGTTGGAGCGAACACCGGGGAGCTGTTTTTT. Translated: CSAWDVGANTGELFF.

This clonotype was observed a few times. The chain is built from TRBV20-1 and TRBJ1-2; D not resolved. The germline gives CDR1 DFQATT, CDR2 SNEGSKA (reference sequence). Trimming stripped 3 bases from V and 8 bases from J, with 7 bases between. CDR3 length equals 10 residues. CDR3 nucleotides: TGCAGTGCTAGGACGGTGGGCTACACCTTC. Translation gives CSARTVGYTF.

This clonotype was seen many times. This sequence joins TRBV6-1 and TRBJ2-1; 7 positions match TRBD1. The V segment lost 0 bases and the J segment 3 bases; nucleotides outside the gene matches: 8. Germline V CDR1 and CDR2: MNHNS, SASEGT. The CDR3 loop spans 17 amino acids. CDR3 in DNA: TGTGCCAGCAGTGAAGCAATGTGGGCAGGGGGCTACAATGAGCAGTTCTTC. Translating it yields CASSEAMWAGGYNEQFF.

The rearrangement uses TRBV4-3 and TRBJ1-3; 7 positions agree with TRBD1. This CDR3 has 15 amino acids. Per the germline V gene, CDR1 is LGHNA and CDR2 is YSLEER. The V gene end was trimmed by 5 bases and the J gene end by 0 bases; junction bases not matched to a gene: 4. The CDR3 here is CASSWDRSSGNTIYF. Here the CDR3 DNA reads TGCGCCAGCAGCTGGGACAGAAGCTCTGGAAACACCATATATTTT.

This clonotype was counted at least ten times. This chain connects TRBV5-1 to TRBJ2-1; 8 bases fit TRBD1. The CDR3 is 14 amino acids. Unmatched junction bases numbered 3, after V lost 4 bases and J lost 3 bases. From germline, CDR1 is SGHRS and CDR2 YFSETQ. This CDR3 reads CASSPDRVYNEQFF. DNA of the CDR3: TGCGCCAGCAGCCCGGACAGGGTCTACAATGAGCAGTTCTTC.

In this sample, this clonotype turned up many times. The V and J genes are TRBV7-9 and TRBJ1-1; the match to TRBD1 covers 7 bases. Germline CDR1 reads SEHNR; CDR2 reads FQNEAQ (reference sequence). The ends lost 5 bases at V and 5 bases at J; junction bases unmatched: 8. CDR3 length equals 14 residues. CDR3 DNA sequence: TGTGCCAGCAGCCTACCACAGGGGAGAACTGAAGCTTTCTTT. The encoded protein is CASSLPQGRTEAFF.

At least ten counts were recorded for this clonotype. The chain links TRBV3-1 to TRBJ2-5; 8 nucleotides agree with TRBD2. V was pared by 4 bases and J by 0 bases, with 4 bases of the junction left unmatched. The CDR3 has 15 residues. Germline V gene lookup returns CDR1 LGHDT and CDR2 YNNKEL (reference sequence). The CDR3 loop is CASSPRGGDQETQYF. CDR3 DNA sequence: TGTGCCAGCAGCCCACGGGGGGGGGACCAAGAGACCCAGTACTTC.

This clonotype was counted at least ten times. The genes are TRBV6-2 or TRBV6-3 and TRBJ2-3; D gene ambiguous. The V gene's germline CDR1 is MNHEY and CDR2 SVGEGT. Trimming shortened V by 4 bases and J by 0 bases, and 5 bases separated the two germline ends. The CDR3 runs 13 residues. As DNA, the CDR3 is TGTGCCAGCAGTTGGATCAGCACAGATACGCAGTATTTT. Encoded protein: CASSWISTDTQYF.

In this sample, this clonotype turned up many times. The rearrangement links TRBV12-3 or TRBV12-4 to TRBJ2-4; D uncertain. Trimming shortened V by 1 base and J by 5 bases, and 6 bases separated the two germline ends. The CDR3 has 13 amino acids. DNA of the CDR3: TGTGCCAGCAGTTTAGAAACGCAAAACATTCAGTACTTC. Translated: CASSLETQNIQYF.

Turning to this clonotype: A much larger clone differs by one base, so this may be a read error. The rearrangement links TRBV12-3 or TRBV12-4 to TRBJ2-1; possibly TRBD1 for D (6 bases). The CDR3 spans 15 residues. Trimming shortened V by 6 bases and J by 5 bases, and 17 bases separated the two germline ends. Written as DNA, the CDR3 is TGTGCCAGCAGCCCATATGGGACAAACCACAATGAGCAGTTCTTC. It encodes CASSPYGTNHNEQFF.

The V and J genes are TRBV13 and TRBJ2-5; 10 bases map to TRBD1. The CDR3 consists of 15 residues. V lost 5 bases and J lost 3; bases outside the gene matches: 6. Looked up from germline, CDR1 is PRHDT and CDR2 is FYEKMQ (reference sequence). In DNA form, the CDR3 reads TGTGCCAGCAGCCTGACCGGGACAGGGGAAGAGACCCAGTACTTC. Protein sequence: CASSLTGTGEETQYF.

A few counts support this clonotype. CDR3: CSAQGRALIEQFF. CDR3 DNA: TGCAGTGCCCAGGGGCGGGCCTTGATAGAGCAGTTCTTC. V and J are TRBV20-1 and TRBJ2-1, with D tentatively TRBD1 (6 bases). CDR1 DFQATT and CDR2 SNEGSKA come from the germline V gene (reference sequence). The CDR3 totals 13 residues. The V gene lost 6 bases and the J gene lost 10 bases, with 19 bases spanning the gap.